This T cell receptor (beta chain) was recovered during a study of metastatic and nonmetastatic thyroid tumors. Turning to the study itself: Comparison of repertoires was carried out across blood and tumor or nodule tissue from malignant and benign thyroid patients.

Among the patients, none had received any treatment before thyroid surgery. This clone was counted between two and nine times. Germline values: CDR1 MNHNS, CDR2 SASEGT. J gave up 3 bases and V 5 bases, and 9 bases lay outside the gene matches. The CDR3 extends over 15 amino acids. In the authors' methods: Building a distant-metastasis classifier for papillary thyroid cancer drew on CDR3 differences across clinicopathological groups. Using MiXCR, TCRdb reanalyzed the PCR reads. None of the V and J calls come from the authors' own analysis; TCRdb made them. The sample has about 38,000 clones, about half seen once; the top ten hold roughly 25%.

The TCR was taken from a male donor with papillary thyroid cancer or a benign thyroid nodule (not recorded which). Some clones in this sample may be carry-over from other donors' samples. The sequencing sample was made of tumor tissue. The genes are TRBV6-1 and TRBJ2-7, with TRBD2 matching 8 bases. The CDR3, as DNA: TGTGCCAGCAGTCCTCTAGCGGGTGAGGGCTACGAGCAGTACTTC. Protein product: CASSPLAGEGYEQYF.